One and the same sample provided the 5 T cell receptor beta chains below, sequenced in a study of blood T cell repertoires in COVID-19. Generated by immunoSEQ multiplex PCR, the TCRdb table keeps only in-frame clones and is missing some. The sample lists 150,000 or so clones; approximately 79% were seen once. Sequences were obtained from peripheral blood. The receptors shown here come from a woman aged 55 to 70 with COVID-19, enrolled during active disease.

The rearrangement links TRBV6-5 to TRBJ1-4; 9 bases match TRBD1. The V segment lost 2 bases and the J segment 8 bases; nucleotides outside the gene matches: 3. In germline, CDR1 is MNHEY, CDR2 SVGAGI. This CDR3 comprises 14 residues. The CDR3 is CASSYGTGKEKLFF. Written as DNA, the CDR3 is TGTGCCAGCAGTTACGGGACAGGGAAGGAAAAACTGTTTTTT.

The sample holds a few counts of this clone. J is TRBJ2-7 and V is TRBV7-9, with a weak D call TRBD1 (6 bases). The ends were cut back, 4 bases at V and 3 bases at J, with 13 bases in the middle. CDR3 length: 14 residues. Looked up from germline, CDR1 is SEHNR and CDR2 is FQNEAQ (reference sequence). CDR3: CASSSSDRHYEQYF. CDR3 coding DNA: TGTGCCAGCAGCTCTTCGGACAGACACTACGAGCAGTACTTC.

This clone was seen once. The V call is TRBV7-2, the J call TRBJ2-2, with no clear D. The CDR3 totals 14 residues. The V and J ends lost 5 bases and 4 bases respectively, with 11 bases between them. Per germline, CDR1 SGHTA and CDR2 FQGNSA. CDR3 in amino acids: CASSPAVGTGELFF. As DNA, the CDR3 is TGTGCCAGCAGCCCCGCGGTCGGCACCGGGGAGCTGTTTTTT.

The CDR3 coding sequence is TGTGCCAGCAGCTTGGGACAGGTTAACACTGAAGCTTTCTTT. Amino acids: CASSLGQVNTEAFF. V usage is TRBV5-4 and J usage is TRBJ1-1; weak D call: TRBD1 (6 bases). With 0 bases removed from V and 2 bases from J, the gap between germline ends came to 8 bases. Germline V gives CDR1 SGHNT, CDR2 YYREEE (reference sequence). The CDR3 has 14 amino acids.

Here the CDR3 DNA reads TGTGCCACCAGTGACCCTAGGACTCCAGCGGGCGGGGAGCTGTTTTTT. Translating it yields CATSDPRTPAGGELFF. This sequence joins TRBV24-1 and TRBJ2-2, with D possibly TRBD2 on 6 matching bases. Looked up from germline, CDR1 is KGHDR and CDR2 is SFDVKD. V lost 4 bases to trimming and J lost 7 bases, with 18 bases between them. This CDR3 has 16 amino acids.